A single sample gave rise to the 27 T cell receptor beta chains below, sequenced in a study of T cell repertoires in cytomegalovirus infection. These receptors lack a known antigen. Via MiXCR, TCRdb re-called the reads, giving one row per CDR3 protein. Of approximately 910,000 distinct CDR3 sequences listed, around 29% are singletons. The sequencing used cultured CD8+ T cells from PBMCs, collected from culture after CMV antigen stimulation. Every receptor here comes from a human donor in good health (CMV status not recorded). Some clones in this sample may be carry-over from other donors' samples.

The gene calls are TRBV12-5 and TRBJ1-2; D unresolved. The germline V and J ends were trimmed by 6 bases and 2 bases, with 13 bases remaining between them. The CDR3 extends over 14 amino acids. Per the germline V gene, CDR1 is LGHNT and CDR2 is FRNRAP. This chain's CDR3 is CASGHPALNYGYTF. Written as DNA, the CDR3 is TGTGCTAGTGGCCACCCAGCGTTGAACTATGGCTACACCTTC. The whole variable domain, remainder taken from reference TRBV12-5 and TRBJ1-2, is DARVTQTPRHKVTEMGQEVTMRCQPILGHNTVFWYRQTMMQGLELLAYFRNRAPLDDSGMPKDRFSAEMPDATLATLKIQPSEPRDSAVYFCASGHPALNYGYTFGSGTRLTVV.

The chain is built from TRBV19 and TRBJ2-4; the D gene is possibly TRBD2 (6 bases). The CDR3 is made up of 18 amino acids. V lost 3 bases and J lost 1, with 19 bases in between. The germline CDR1 and CDR2 sequences are LNHDA and SQIVND (reference sequence). For the CDR3, the DNA is TGTGCCAGTAGTATGGCTCTGGGGGGTTCGGGGGCCAAAAACATTCAGTACTTC. It specifies CASSMALGGSGAKNIQYF.

This clonotype was detected ten times or more. The chain uses TRBV6-1 and TRBJ1-1; unclear D gene. CDR3 length: 13 amino acids. Germline V lookup: CDR1 MNHNS, CDR2 SASEGT. Trimming took off 10 bases at V and 1 base at J, with 13 bases between the two ends. As DNA, the CDR3 is TGTGCCACCGCCCGGAGCCCGAACACTGAAGCTTTCTTT. Its translation: CATARSPNTEAFF.

The chain is built from TRBV3-1 and TRBJ2-1, with D perhaps TRBD1 (5 bases). The CDR3 is 16 residues long. V was pared by 5 bases and J by 7 bases, with 21 bases between. The germline CDR1 and CDR2 sequences are LGHDT and YNNKEL (reference sequence). The CDR3 protein is CASSSQASGRSNEQFF. CDR3 coding DNA: TGTGCCAGCAGCTCCCAGGCGTCAGGGCGAAGTAATGAGCAGTTCTTC.

The rearrangement links TRBV29-1 to TRBJ2-7; no clear D. The CDR3 consists of 12 residues. V lost 4 bases and J lost 5, with 12 bases in between. Germline V CDR1 and CDR2: SQVTM, ANQGSEA. The CDR3 is CSVVWGNNEQYF. The DNA for the CDR3 is TGCAGCGTTGTGTGGGGAAACAACGAGCAGTACTTC.

The table lists this clonotype with many counts. The chain has TRBV7-8 and TRBJ2-1, with 11 bases aligning to TRBD2. Germline V gene lookup returns CDR1 SGHVS and CDR2 FQNEAQ. This CDR3 comprises 16 residues. With V trimmed by 0 bases and J by 4 bases, 2 bases remained unmatched. The CDR3 is CASSLAGTSGYNEQFF. CDR3 DNA sequence: TGTGCCAGCAGCTTAGCGGGGACTAGCGGTTACAATGAGCAGTTCTTC.

This chain joins TRBV7-9 and TRBJ2-1, with D possibly matching TRBD1 (5 bases). V lost 2 bases to trimming and J lost 4 bases, with 15 bases between them. This CDR3 has 16 residues. CDR1 and CDR2 (germline): SEHNR, FQNEAQ (reference sequence). The CDR3 spells CASSLTDRRPYNEQFF. DNA for the CDR3: TGTGCCAGCAGCTTAACCGACAGACGGCCGTACAATGAGCAGTTCTTC.

The chain recombines TRBV12-3 or TRBV12-4 with TRBJ1-4; no clear D. V lost 6 bases and J 11 bases, leaving 19 bases between the germline ends. There are 14 residues in the CDR3. The CDR3 coding sequence is TGTGCCAGCAGCCCTCCGGGCCAGTACGCGAAACTGTTTTTT. Amino acid sequence: CASSPPGQYAKLFF.

The gene calls are TRBV7-9 and TRBJ2-7; tentative D call: TRBD2 (5 bases). Germline V gene lookup returns CDR1 SEHNR and CDR2 FQNEAQ (reference sequence). The CDR3 contains 13 residues. V gave up 5 bases and J gave up 3 bases, with 11 bases separating them. In DNA, the CDR3 is TGTGCCAGCAGCCCGCCTCGGGGCTACGAGCAGTACTTC. It is translated as CASSPPRGYEQYF.

In this sample, this clonotype turned up once. This rearrangement joins TRBV27 to TRBJ2-1; no firm D call. CDR3 length equals 14 residues. The germline V and J ends were trimmed by 0 bases and 3 bases, with 6 bases remaining between them. Germline V gene sequence: CDR1 MNHEY, CDR2 SMNVEV (reference sequence). CDR3 sequence: CASSLSDGYNEQFF. For the CDR3, the DNA is TGTGCCAGCAGTTTATCTGATGGCTACAATGAGCAGTTCTTC.

This clonotype came up many times. This sequence joins TRBV15 and TRBJ1-1, with 9 bases fitting TRBD1. The CDR3 is made up of 15 amino acids. Germline lookup yields CDR1 LNHNV and CDR2 YYDKDF (reference sequence). Trimming removed 4 bases from V and 3 bases from J; junction bases left unmatched: 6. CDR3 nucleotide sequence: TGTGCCACCAGCACCCGGGACAGGGATGACACTGAAGCTTTCTTT. Translation: CATSTRDRDDTEAFF. The entire variable domain, with the rest obtained from reference TRBV15 and TRBJ1-1, is as follows: DAMVIQNPRYQVTQFGKPVTLSCSQTLNHNVMYWYQQKSSQAPKLLFHYYDKDFNNEADTPDNFQSRRPNTSFCFLDIRSPGLGDTAMYLCATSTRDRDDTEAFFGQGTRLTVV.

This clonotype appeared a few times. CDR3 loop: CASSQYSGDPYEAFF. The CDR3 region has the DNA TGCGCCAGCAGCCAATACTCTGGGGACCCCTATGAAGCTTTCTTT. This chain links TRBV4-1 with TRBJ1-1, with D tentatively TRBD1 (5 bases). This CDR3 region has 15 residues. Germline V gene data show CDR1 as MGHRA and CDR2 as YSYEKL. V dropped 2 bases and J dropped 7 bases, with 17 bases sitting between them.

Many counts were recorded for this clonotype. V is TRBV7-8 and J is TRBJ2-1; 9 bases fit TRBD2. The CDR3 totals 15 residues. The germline gives CDR1 SGHVS, CDR2 FQNEAQ. V lost 1 base, J lost 6 bases, and 4 bases stayed unmatched. The DNA of the CDR3 is TGTGCCAGCAGCTTAGATAGCGGGGGACCCAATGAGCAGTTCTTC. As protein: CASSLDSGGPNEQFF. Combining the CDR3 with reference TRBV7-8 and TRBJ2-1 gives the whole variable domain GAGVSQSPRYKVAKRGQDVALRCDPISGHVSLFWYQQALGQGPEFLTYFQNEAQLDKSGLPSDRFFAERPEGSVSTLKIQRTQQEDSAVYLCASSLDSGGPNEQFFGPGTRLTVL.

The chain employs TRBV12-3 or TRBV12-4 and TRBJ2-5; D unclear. V lost 5 bases, J lost 7 bases, and 17 bases lay in between. The CDR3 spans 14 residues. The CDR3 DNA reads as TGTGCCAGCAGTCTACCGGAAGGGATGGGGACCCAGTACTTC. Its translation: CASSLPEGMGTQYF.

A word on this clonotype: This could be a read error, since a much larger clone is one nucleotide away. This chain joins TRBV27 and TRBJ1-6; no clear D. The CDR3 has 15 residues. V dropped 10 bases and J dropped 9 bases, with 22 bases sitting between them. In germline, CDR1 is MNHEY, CDR2 SMNVEV (reference sequence). The CDR3 loop is CANRETRVGPSPLHF. The CDR3 DNA is TGTGCCAACCGTGAGACCAGAGTAGGGCCTTCACCCCTCCACTTT.

There are many counts of this clonotype. This chain uses TRBV6-1 with TRBJ2-7; 9 bases agree with TRBD1. V dropped 4 bases and J dropped 3; count of bases not matched to a gene: 4. The CDR3 loop spans 14 amino acids. Per the germline V gene, CDR1 is MNHNS and CDR2 is SASEGT. The CDR3 DNA reads as TGTGCCAGCAGTGGGAGGGACAGGGTCTACGAGCAGTACTTC. This translates into CASSGRDRVYEQYF.

This clonotype was counted a few times. The CDR3 region is CASSYSGKGYEQYF. CDR3 DNA sequence: TGTGCCAGCAGTTACTCTGGGAAGGGCTACGAGCAGTACTTC. The V call is TRBV6-5, the J call TRBJ2-7; D is undetermined. This CDR3 is built from 14 residues. The germline gives CDR1 MNHEY, CDR2 SVGAGI. Trimming stripped 0 bases from V and 3 bases from J, with 9 bases between.

This chain joins TRBV10-3 and TRBJ2-2; TRBD2 agrees at 11 bases. Germline V lookup: CDR1 ENHRY, CDR2 SYGVKD. V was pared by 6 bases and J by 0 bases, with 3 bases of the junction left unmatched. The CDR3 extends over 16 amino acids. The CDR3 here is CAIRASGGPNTGELFF. CDR3 nucleotides: TGTGCCATCAGGGCTAGCGGGGGGCCGAACACCGGGGAGCTGTTTTTT.

V and J are TRBV7-9 and TRBJ1-2; D perhaps matches TRBD1 (6 bases). CDR1 and CDR2 from the germline V gene are SEHNR and FQNEAQ (reference sequence). The CDR3 covers 16 residues. Deletions cut 4 bases from V and 6 bases from J, with 21 bases between. The DNA of the CDR3 is TGTGCCAGCAGCTATGTTCGTGTGGGGGGCGGTGATGGCTACACCTTC. It encodes CASSYVRVGGGDGYTF.

In regard to this clonotype: Compared with germline, one end of the junction differs, possibly owing to a read error. The chain links TRBV6-6 to TRBJ1-5; D uncertain. The length of the CDR3 is 14 residues. Germline-derived CDR1 and CDR2 are MNHNY and SVGAGI (reference sequence). CDR3 nucleotide sequence: TGTGCCAGCAGTTACTCCGTCCCAAATCGGCCCCAGCATTTT. Amino acid sequence: CASSYSVPNRPQHF.

In its sample, this clonotype was seen a few times. This chain joins TRBV7-9 and TRBJ1-6; maybe TRBD1 (6 bases). CDR1 and CDR2 (germline): SEHNR, FQNEAQ (reference sequence). There are 15 residues in the CDR3. V was shortened by 2 bases and J by 14 bases, with 19 bases between the two germline ends. This chain's CDR3 is CASSLFRDTNMSLHF. The CDR3 DNA reads TGTGCCAGCAGCTTATTCCGGGACACCAATATGTCCCTCCACTTT.

This chain uses TRBV9 with TRBJ1-4; 7 bases agree with TRBD1. This CDR3 is built from 14 residues. The V segment lost 6 bases and the J segment 7 bases; nucleotides outside the gene matches: 9. Germline V gives CDR1 SGDLS, CDR2 YYNGEE. The CDR3 DNA reads as TGTGCCAGCACCATGGGACAGAGGAGTGAAAAACTGTTTTTT. This translates into CASTMGQRSEKLFF.

Only a few counts were recorded for this clonotype. The rearrangement links TRBV12-3 or TRBV12-4 to TRBJ1-1; 7 nucleotides agree with TRBD1. Unmatched junction bases numbered 7, after V lost 5 bases and J lost 4 bases. There are 14 residues in the CDR3. The CDR3 loop reads CASSQQGLGTEAFF. The CDR3 DNA sequence: TGTGCCAGCAGTCAACAGGGGTTGGGCACTGAAGCTTTCTTT.

V usage is TRBV5-5 and J usage is TRBJ2-1; D is perhaps TRBD2 (7 bases). Trimming removed 0 bases from V and 2 bases from J, with 15 bases in between. Germline CDR1 is SGHKS and CDR2 is YYEKEE (reference sequence). The CDR3 runs 17 residues. CDR3 loop: CASSLGGVGGPYNEQFF. The DNA of the CDR3 is TGTGCCAGCAGCTTGGGGGGCGTGGGGGGGCCCTACAATGAGCAGTTCTTC.

The rearrangement joins TRBV13 to TRBJ1-2, with D unresolved. V shed 5 bases and J shed 2 bases, with 12 bases lying between them. Germline assignment: CDR1 PRHDT and CDR2 FYEKMQ (reference sequence). The CDR3 length is 14 residues. CDR3 residues: CASSGRLLNYGYTF. CDR3 nucleotides: TGTGCCAGCAGCGGGAGGTTGCTAAACTATGGCTACACCTTC.

J is TRBJ1-1 and V is TRBV6-1, with 7 nucleotides matching TRBD1. The CDR3 totals 11 residues. Trimming cost V 10 bases and J 6 bases; bases outside gene matches: 5. Germline-derived CDR1 and CDR2 are MNHNS and SASEGT. CDR3 in amino acids: CATQGGPEAFF. CDR3 nucleotides: TGTGCCACTCAAGGGGGCCCTGAAGCTTTCTTT.

V is TRBV28 and J is TRBJ2-7, with D perhaps assigned TRBD1 or TRBD2 (5 bases each). Germline-derived CDR1 and CDR2 are MDHEN and SYDVKM. Trimming removed 4 bases from V and 4 bases from J, with 11 bases in between. This CDR3 has 13 residues. The CDR3 nucleotides read TGTGCCAGCAGTTCAAACAGGAGGTACGAGCAGTACGTC. Translation gives CASSSNRRYEQYV.